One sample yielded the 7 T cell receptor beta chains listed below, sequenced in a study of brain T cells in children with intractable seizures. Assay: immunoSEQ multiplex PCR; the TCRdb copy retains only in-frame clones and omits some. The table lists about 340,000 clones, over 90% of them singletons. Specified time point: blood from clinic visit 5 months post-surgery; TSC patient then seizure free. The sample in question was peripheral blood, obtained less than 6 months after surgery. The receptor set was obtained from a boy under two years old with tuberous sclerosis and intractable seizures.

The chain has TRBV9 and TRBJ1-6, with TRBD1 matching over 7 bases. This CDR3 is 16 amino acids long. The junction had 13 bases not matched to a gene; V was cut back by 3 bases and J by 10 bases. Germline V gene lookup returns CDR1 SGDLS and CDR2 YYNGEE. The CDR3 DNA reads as TGTGCCAGCAGCGCCCTCAACACAGGGGAGGTATCACCCCTCCACTTT. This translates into CASSALNTGEVSPLHF.

CDR3 protein: CASSLGSWAPDTQYF. In DNA, the CDR3 is TGTGCCAGCAGCTTAGGATCGTGGGCTCCCGATACGCAGTATTTT. The V gene is TRBV7-2, the J gene TRBJ2-3; D uncertain. Germline-derived CDR1 and CDR2 are SGHTA and FQGNSA. This CDR3 has 15 amino acids. V was cut by 1 base and J by 6 bases, with 14 bases left in between.

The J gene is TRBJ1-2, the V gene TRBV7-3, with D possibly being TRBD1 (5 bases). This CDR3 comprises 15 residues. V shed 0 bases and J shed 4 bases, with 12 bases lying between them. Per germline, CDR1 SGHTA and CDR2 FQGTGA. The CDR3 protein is CASSLTEGSTYGYTF. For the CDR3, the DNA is TGTGCCAGCAGCTTAACCGAGGGGTCGACCTATGGCTACACCTTC.

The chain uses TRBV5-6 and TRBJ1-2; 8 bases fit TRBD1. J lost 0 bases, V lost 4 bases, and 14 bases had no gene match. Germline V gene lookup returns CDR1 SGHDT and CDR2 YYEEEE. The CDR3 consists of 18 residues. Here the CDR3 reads CASSVETGVPFPNYGYTF. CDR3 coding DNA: TGTGCCAGCAGCGTCGAGACAGGGGTCCCCTTTCCTAACTATGGCTACACCTTC.

Here the CDR3 reads CASSQDQGFWRPQYF. The CDR3, as DNA: TGCGCCAGCAGCCAAGATCAAGGGTTCTGGAGACCCCAGTACTTC. The chain combines TRBV4-1 with TRBJ2-5; D remains unclear. The CDR3 covers 15 residues. Deletions cut 0 bases from V and 9 bases from J, with 17 bases between. The germline gives CDR1 MGHRA, CDR2 YSYEKL.

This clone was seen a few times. The CDR3 sequence: CAWSTGYSYEQYF. Here the CDR3 DNA reads TGTGCCTGGAGTACAGGGTACTCCTACGAGCAGTACTTC. The V gene is TRBV30, the J gene TRBJ2-7; D might be TRBD1 (6 bases). The CDR3 has 13 amino acids. The germline V gene has CDR1 GTSNPN and CDR2 SVGIG (reference sequence). Trimming took off 2 bases at V and 0 bases at J, with 8 bases between the two ends.

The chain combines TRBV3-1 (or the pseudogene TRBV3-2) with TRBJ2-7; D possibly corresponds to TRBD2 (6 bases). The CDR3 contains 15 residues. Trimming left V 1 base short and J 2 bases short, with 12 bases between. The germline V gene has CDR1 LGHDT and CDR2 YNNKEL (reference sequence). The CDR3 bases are TGTGCCAGCAGCCAAGCACTAGCCGTGACCTACGAGCAGTACTTC. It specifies CASSQALAVTYEQYF.